The sequence of this TCR beta chain was determined in a study of technical replicates of blood from several donors. From germline, CDR1 is MNHNS and CDR2 SASEGT. V trimming: 4 bases; J trimming: 2 bases; junction bases outside the gene matches: 8. The CDR3 runs to 16 residues. Generated by immunoSEQ multiplex PCR, the TCRdb table keeps only in-frame clones and is missing some. The table lists over 55,000 clones, about 96% of them singletons. The chain recombines TRBV6-1 with TRBJ2-1; TRBD2 aligns across 7 bases. The TCR originated in a human donor in good health. The sequencing sample was made of T cells isolated from PBMCs. CDR3 amino acids: CASSGRTRIAYNEQFF. CDR3 DNA: TGTGCCAGCAGTGGGAGGACTAGGATCGCCTACAATGAGCAGTTCTTC.